The 15 T cell receptor beta chains reported below all come from one sample, sequenced in a study of blood T cell repertoires in COVID-19. The assay was immunoSEQ multiplex PCR, and TCRdb's table has in-frame clones only and misses some. The sample includes tens of thousands of clones, about 75% of them seen just once. The sequencing sample was made of peripheral blood. These receptors all come from a human donor in a cohort sampled during active COVID-19.

The V call is TRBV19, the J call TRBJ2-5, with D maybe TRBD2 (6 bases). Between the trimmed V and J ends, which lost 8 bases and 4 bases, there was a span of 14 bases. Per germline, CDR1 LNHDA and CDR2 SQIVND (reference sequence). The CDR3 has 13 amino acids. DNA for the CDR3: TGTGCCAGTGGGGAGGCTGCCCGAGAGACCCAGTACTTC. It encodes CASGEAARETQYF.

The rearrangement uses TRBV3-1 (or the pseudogene TRBV3-2) and TRBJ2-7; 8 nucleotides line up with TRBD2. Germline V gene lookup returns CDR1 LGHDT and CDR2 YNNKEL (reference sequence). This CDR3 region has 15 residues. V dropped 1 base and J dropped 4; count of bases not matched to a gene: 6. The CDR3: CASSQGQRELYEQYF. DNA of the CDR3: TGTGCCAGCAGCCAAGGCCAGCGGGAGTTGTACGAGCAGTACTTC.

This clone was seen at least ten times. The chain employs TRBV5-1 and TRBJ1-1; D perhaps matches TRBD1 (5 bases). The CDR3 consists of 15 residues. Deletions cut 4 bases from V and 3 bases from J, with 16 bases between. CDR1 and CDR2 from the germline V gene are SGHRS and YFSETQ. This CDR3 reads CASSPRLGRDTEAFF. DNA of the CDR3: TGCGCCAGCAGCCCCCGGTTGGGCAGGGACACTGAAGCTTTCTTT.

The CDR3 is CASSQEGSGSTDTQYF. As DNA, the CDR3 is TGTGCCAGCAGCCAAGAGGGAAGCGGAAGCACAGATACGCAGTATTTT. The chain links TRBV4-2 to TRBJ2-3, with D perhaps matching TRBD2 (5 bases). The V gene's germline CDR1 is LGHNA and CDR2 YNFKEQ. V lost 0 bases to trimming and J lost 0 bases, with 10 bases between them. The CDR3 is made up of 16 amino acids.

This chain joins TRBV20-1 and TRBJ1-2; perhaps TRBD1 as D (5 bases). Germline assignment: CDR1 DFQATT and CDR2 SNEGSKA (reference sequence). V was trimmed by 3 bases and J by 8 bases, leaving 10 bases between them. This CDR3 region has 11 residues. Written as DNA, the CDR3 is TGCAGTGCTAGTCGGGGGGTGGGCTACACCTTC. Protein product: CSASRGVGYTF.

For the CDR3, the DNA is TGTGCCAGCAGTTACAGTCCCGGCGGGGGGATATACAATGAGCAGTTCTTC. The encoded protein is CASSYSPGGGIYNEQFF. This chain links TRBV6-2 or TRBV6-3 with TRBJ2-1; 8 nucleotides align to TRBD2. The ends lost 2 bases at V and 4 bases at J; junction bases unmatched: 10. CDR1 and CDR2 (germline): MNHEY, SVGEGT. This CDR3 spans 17 amino acids.

The rearrangement uses TRBV18 and TRBJ2-5; D is uncertain. The CDR3 spans 12 residues. V lost 3 bases to trimming and J lost 6 bases, with 8 bases between them. Germline loops: CDR1 KGHSH, CDR2 LQKENI. CDR3 coding DNA: TGTGCCAGCTCACCTCTTTCCCAGACCCAGTACTTC. It encodes CASSPLSQTQYF.

The chain is built from TRBV11-2 and TRBJ2-7; D perhaps matches TRBD2 (5 bases). V lost 4 bases to trimming and J lost 4 bases, with 17 bases between them. This CDR3 is 15 amino acids long. Per germline, CDR1 SGHAT and CDR2 FQNNGV. The CDR3 DNA follows: TGTGCCAGCAGCTCGCGGATCACCGGGGATTACGAGCAGTACTTC. It specifies CASSSRITGDYEQYF. The full variable domain, its missing parts supplied by reference TRBV11-2 and TRBJ2-7, is EAGVAQSPRYKIIEKRQSVAFWCNPISGHATLYWYQQILGQGPKLLIQFQNNGVVDDSQLPKDRFSAERLKGVDSTLKIQPAKLEDSAVYLCASSSRITGDYEQYFGPGTRLTVT.

In its sample, this clone was seen a few times. The genes are TRBV30 and TRBJ2-1; 10 bases agree with TRBD2. The CDR3 sequence is 17 residues long. The germline gives CDR1 GTSNPN, CDR2 SVGIG (reference sequence). V lost 0 bases, J lost 1 base, and 6 bases stayed unmatched. CDR3 sequence (DNA): TGTGCCTGGAGTGTTCCCAGCGGGGGGGCGTCCTACAATGAGCAGTTCTTC. Residues: CAWSVPSGGASYNEQFF. Supplemented by reference TRBV30 and TRBJ2-1, the full variable domain reads SQTIHQWPATLVQPVGSPLSLECTVEGTSNPNLYWYRQAAGRGLQLLFYSVGIGQISSEVPQNLSASRPQDRQFILSSKKLLLSDSGFYLCAWSVPSGGASYNEQFFGPGTRLTVL.

This chain uses TRBV9 with TRBJ1-1; 7 bases fit TRBD1. The CDR3 totals 15 residues. Germline V lookup: CDR1 SGDLS, CDR2 YYNGEE. V gave up 1 base and J gave up 1 base; unmatched junction bases: 4. CDR3 sequence: CASSVSAGGNTEAFF. The CDR3 DNA reads as TGTGCCAGCAGCGTATCCGCAGGGGGGAACACTGAAGCTTTCTTT.

J is TRBJ2-4 and V is TRBV11-2; 7 bases agree with TRBD2. The CDR3 runs 14 residues. The germline V gene encodes CDR1 SGHAT and CDR2 FQNNGV. The trim removed 5 bases at V and 7 bases at J, leaving 8 bases unmatched. CDR3 DNA: TGTGCCAGCAGCACCGTCGGGGGAGGGAACATTCAGTACTTC. Translating it yields CASSTVGGGNIQYF.

A few counts support this clone. The genes are TRBV24-1 and TRBJ2-1; 8 nucleotides align to TRBD2. CDR3 length equals 16 residues. Germline CDR1 KGHDR, CDR2 SFDVKD. Trimming at V came to 1 base and at J to 8 bases, leaving 9 bases not matched to a gene. CDR3 coding DNA: TGTGCCACCAGTGATTTCGCCAGCGGGAGAAGGGATGAGCAGTTCTTC. It is translated as CATSDFASGRRDEQFF.

V usage is TRBV10-1 and J usage is TRBJ1-4, with D possibly being TRBD1 (5 bases). Trimming pared 2 bases from V and 10 bases from J, leaving 14 bases between. This CDR3 contains 14 residues. The germline V gene has CDR1 WNHNN and CDR2 SYGVQD (reference sequence). Written as DNA, the CDR3 is TGCGCCAGCAGTGAGACCAGGGATGTTGGAAAACTGTTTTTT. Its translation: CASSETRDVGKLFF.

The chain joins TRBV11-2 to TRBJ2-2, with a weak D call TRBD2 (7 bases). This CDR3 contains 15 residues. The ends were cut back, 6 bases at V and 6 bases at J, with 17 bases in the middle. Germline V gives CDR1 SGHAT, CDR2 FQNNGV. The CDR3 bases are TGTGCCAGCAGTTCCGTCGGGGGGCCGGCCGGGGAGCTGTTTTTT. This translates into CASSSVGGPAGELFF.

V and J are TRBV24-1 and TRBJ2-2; TRBD2 is a possible D gene (6 bases). The germline V gene has CDR1 KGHDR and CDR2 SFDVKD. Trimming shortened V by 1 base and J by 4 bases, and 12 bases separated the two germline ends. There are 16 residues in the CDR3. The DNA for the CDR3 is TGTGCCACCAGTGATTTCGGGAGTTCGGGCACCGGGGAGCTGTTTTTT. This gives the protein CATSDFGSSGTGELFF.